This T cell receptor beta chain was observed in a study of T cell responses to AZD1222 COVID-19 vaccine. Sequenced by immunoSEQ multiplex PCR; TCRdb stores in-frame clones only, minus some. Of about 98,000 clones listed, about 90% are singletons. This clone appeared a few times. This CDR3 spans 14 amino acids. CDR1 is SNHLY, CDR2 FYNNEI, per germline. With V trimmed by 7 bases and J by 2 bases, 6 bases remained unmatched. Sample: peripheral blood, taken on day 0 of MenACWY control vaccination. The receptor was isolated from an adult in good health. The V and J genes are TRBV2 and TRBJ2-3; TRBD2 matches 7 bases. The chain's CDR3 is CASTASGNTDTQYF. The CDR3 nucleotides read TGTGCCAGCACGGCTAGCGGAAACACAGATACGCAGTATTTT. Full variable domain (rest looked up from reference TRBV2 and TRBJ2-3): EPEVTQTPSHQVTQMGQEVILRCVPISNHLYFYWYRQILGQKVEFLVSFYNNEISEKSEIFDDQFSVERPDGSNFTLKIRSTKLEDSAMYFCASTASGNTDTQYFGPGTRLTVL.